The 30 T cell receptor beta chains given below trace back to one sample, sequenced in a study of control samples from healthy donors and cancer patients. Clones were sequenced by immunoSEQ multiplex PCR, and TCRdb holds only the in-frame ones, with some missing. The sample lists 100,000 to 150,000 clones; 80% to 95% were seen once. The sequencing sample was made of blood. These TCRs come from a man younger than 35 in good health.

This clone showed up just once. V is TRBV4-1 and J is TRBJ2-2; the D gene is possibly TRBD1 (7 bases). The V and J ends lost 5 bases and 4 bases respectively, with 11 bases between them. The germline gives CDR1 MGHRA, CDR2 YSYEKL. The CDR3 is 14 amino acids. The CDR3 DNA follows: TGCGCCAGCAGCGCGGGACAGACCACCGGGGAGCTGTTTTTT. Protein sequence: CASSAGQTTGELFF.

DNA for the CDR3: TGTGCCAGCAGCTTGCCCGGACGGGACAGGGACGATGGCTACACCTTC. It yields the protein CASSLPGRDRDDGYTF. The chain employs TRBV5-4 and TRBJ1-2, with 9 bases matching TRBD1. This CDR3 region has 16 residues. Germline CDR1 SGHNT, CDR2 YYREEE (reference sequence). The J segment lost 6 bases and the V segment lost 1 base, leaving 10 bases of the junction unmatched.

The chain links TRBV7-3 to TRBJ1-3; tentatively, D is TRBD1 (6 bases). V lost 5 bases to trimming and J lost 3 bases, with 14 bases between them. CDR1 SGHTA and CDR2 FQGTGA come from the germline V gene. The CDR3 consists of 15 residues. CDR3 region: CASSPGGQFGNTIYF. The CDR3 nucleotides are TGTGCCAGCAGCCCCGGTGGACAGTTTGGAAACACCATATATTTT. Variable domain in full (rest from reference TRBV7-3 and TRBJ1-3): GAGVSQTPSNKVTEKGKYVELRCDPISGHTALYWYRQSLGQGPEFLIYFQGTGAADDSGLPNDRFFAVRPEGSVSTLKIQRTERGDSAVYLCASSPGGQFGNTIYFGEGSWLTVV.

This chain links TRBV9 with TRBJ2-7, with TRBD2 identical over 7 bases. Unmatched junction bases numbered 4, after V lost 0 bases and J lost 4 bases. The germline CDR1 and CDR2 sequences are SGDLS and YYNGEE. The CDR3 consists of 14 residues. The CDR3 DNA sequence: TGTGCCAGCAGCGTAGAGGTGGGGGGGTACGAGCAGTACTTC. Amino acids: CASSVEVGGYEQYF.

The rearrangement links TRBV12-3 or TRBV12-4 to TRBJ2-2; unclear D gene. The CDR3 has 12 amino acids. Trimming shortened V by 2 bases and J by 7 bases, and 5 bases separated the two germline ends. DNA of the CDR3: TGTGCCAGCAGTTTAAGGGACGGGGAGCTGTTTTTT. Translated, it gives CASSLRDGELFF.

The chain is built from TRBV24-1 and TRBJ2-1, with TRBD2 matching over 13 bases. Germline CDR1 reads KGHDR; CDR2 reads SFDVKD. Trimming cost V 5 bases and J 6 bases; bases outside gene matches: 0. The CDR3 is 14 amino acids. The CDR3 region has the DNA TGTGCCACCAGTGGACTAGCGGGGGGCAATGAGCAGTTCTTC. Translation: CATSGLAGGNEQFF.

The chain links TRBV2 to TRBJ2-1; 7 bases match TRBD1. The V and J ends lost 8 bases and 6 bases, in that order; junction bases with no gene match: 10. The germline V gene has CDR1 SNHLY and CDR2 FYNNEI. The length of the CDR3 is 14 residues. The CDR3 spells CASGNDRVRNEQFF. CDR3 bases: TGTGCCAGCGGTAACGACAGGGTACGCAATGAGCAGTTCTTC. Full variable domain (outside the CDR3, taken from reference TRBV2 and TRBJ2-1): EPEVTQTPSHQVTQMGQEVILRCVPISNHLYFYWYRQILGQKVEFLVSFYNNEISEKSEIFDDQFSVERPDGSNFTLKIRSTKLEDSAMYFCASGNDRVRNEQFFGPGTRLTVL.

The CDR3, as DNA: TGTGCCAGCAGTGTCTCCCGACAGGGGGCATATACGCAGTATTTT. Translated: CASSVSRQGAYTQYF. The chain links TRBV6-4 to TRBJ2-3; TRBD1 aligns across 10 bases. CDR3 size: 15 residues. Germline loops: CDR1 MRHNA, CDR2 SNTAGT. V lost 4 bases and J lost 7; bases outside the gene matches: 8.

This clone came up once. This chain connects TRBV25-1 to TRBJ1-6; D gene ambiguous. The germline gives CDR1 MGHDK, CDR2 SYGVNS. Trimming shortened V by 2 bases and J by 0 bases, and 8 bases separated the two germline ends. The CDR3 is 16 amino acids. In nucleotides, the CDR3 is TGTGCCAGCAGTGAAACGCGAAGCTCCTATAATTCACCCCTCCACTTT. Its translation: CASSETRSSYNSPLHF. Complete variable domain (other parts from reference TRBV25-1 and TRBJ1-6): EADIYQTPRYLVIGTGKKITLECSQTMGHDKMYWYQQDPGMELHLIHYSYGVNSTEKGDLSSESTVSRIRTEHFPLTLESARPSHTSQYLCASSETRSSYNSPLHFGNGTRLTVT.

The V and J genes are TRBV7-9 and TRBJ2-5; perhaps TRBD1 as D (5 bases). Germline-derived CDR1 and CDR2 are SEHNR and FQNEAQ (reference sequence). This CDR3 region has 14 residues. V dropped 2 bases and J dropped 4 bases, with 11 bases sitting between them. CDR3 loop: CASSLRGGGETQYF. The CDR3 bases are TGTGCCAGCAGCTTAAGGGGCGGCGGAGAGACCCAGTACTTC.

CDR3 sequence: CASEYTGELFF. Written as DNA, the CDR3 is TGTGCCAGCGAATACACCGGGGAGCTGTTTTTT. The V and J genes are TRBV12-3 or TRBV12-4 and TRBJ2-2, with no clear D. Trimming removed 8 bases from V and 3 bases from J, with 4 bases in between. The length of the CDR3 is 11 residues.

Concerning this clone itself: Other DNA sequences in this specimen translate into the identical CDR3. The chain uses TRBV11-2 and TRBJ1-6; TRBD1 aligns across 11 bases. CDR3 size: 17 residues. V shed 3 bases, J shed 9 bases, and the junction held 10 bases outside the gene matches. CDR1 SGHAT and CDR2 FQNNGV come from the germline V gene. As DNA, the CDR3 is TGTGCCAGCAGCTTCATCAAGAGGGGGACAGGGGGTTCACCCCTCCACTTT. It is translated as CASSFIKRGTGGSPLHF.

The CDR3 DNA is TGTGCCAGCAGCATAAGGCTGGGGGCTATCACAGATACGCAGTATTTT. Residues: CASSIRLGAITDTQYF. The chain uses TRBV7-3 and TRBJ2-3; the D gene is possibly TRBD1 (6 bases). Germline V gives CDR1 SGHTA, CDR2 FQGTGA. The V end lost 5 bases, the J end lost 2 bases, and 17 bases lay between the germline ends. CDR3 length equals 16 residues.

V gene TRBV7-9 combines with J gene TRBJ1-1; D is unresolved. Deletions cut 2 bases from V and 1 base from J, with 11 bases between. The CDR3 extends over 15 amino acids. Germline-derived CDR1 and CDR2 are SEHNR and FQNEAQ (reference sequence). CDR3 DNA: TGTGCCAGCAGCTTACCGCAGCGGGAGAACACTGAAGCTTTCTTT. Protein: CASSLPQRENTEAFF.

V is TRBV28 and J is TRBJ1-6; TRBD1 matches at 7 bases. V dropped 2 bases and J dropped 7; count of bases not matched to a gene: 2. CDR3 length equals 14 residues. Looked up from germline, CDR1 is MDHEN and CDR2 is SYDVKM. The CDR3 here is CASSLRGGNSPLHF. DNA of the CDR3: TGTGCCAGCAGTTTACGAGGGGGCAATTCACCCCTCCACTTT. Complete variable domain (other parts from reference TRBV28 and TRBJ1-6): DVKVTQSSRYLVKRTGEKVFLECVQDMDHENMFWYRQDPGLGLRLIYFSYDVKMKEKGDIPEGYSVSREKKERFSLILESASTNQTSMYLCASSLRGGNSPLHFGNGTRLTVT.

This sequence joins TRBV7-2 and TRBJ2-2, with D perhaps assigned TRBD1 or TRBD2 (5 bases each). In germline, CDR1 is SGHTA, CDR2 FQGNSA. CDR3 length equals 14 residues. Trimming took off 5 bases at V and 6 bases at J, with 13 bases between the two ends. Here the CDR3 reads CASSDTGAAGELFF. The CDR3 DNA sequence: TGTGCCAGCAGCGACACCGGGGCGGCCGGGGAGCTGTTTTTT.

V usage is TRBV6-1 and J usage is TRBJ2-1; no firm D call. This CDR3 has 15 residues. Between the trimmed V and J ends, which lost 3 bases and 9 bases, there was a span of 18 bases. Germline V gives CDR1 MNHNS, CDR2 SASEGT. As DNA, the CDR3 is TGTGCCAGCAGTGACAATACGACTCCTACAACTGAGCAGTTCTTC. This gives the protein CASSDNTTPTTEQFF.

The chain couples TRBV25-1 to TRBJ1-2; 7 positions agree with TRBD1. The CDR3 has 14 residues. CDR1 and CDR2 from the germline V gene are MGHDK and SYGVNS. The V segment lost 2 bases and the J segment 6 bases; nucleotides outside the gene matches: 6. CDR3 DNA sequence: TGTGCCAGCAGTGAACCGGGACAGAGGGATGGCTACACCTTC. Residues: CASSEPGQRDGYTF.

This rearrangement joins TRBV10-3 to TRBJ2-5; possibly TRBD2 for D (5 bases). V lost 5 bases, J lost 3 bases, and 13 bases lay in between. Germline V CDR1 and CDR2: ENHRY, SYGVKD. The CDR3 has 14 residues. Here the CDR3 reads CAISFGLPKETQYF. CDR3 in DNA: TGTGCCATCAGTTTTGGACTGCCCAAAGAGACCCAGTACTTC.

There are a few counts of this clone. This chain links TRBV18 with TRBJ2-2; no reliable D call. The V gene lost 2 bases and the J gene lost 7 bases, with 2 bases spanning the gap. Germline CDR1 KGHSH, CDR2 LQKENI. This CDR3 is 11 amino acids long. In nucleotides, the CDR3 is TGTGCCAGCTCACCAGGCGGGGAGCTGTTTTTT. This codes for CASSPGGELFF.

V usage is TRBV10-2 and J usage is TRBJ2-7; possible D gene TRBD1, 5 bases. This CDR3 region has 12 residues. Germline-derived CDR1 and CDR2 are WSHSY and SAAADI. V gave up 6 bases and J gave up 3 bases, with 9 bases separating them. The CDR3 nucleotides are TGCGCCAGCAGAGACAGTTACTACGAGCAGTACTTC. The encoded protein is CASRDSYYEQYF.

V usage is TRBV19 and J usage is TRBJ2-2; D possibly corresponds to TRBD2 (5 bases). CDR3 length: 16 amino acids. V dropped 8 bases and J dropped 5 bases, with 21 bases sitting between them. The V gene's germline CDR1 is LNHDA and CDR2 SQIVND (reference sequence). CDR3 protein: CASASESGKKTGELFF. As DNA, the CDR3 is TGTGCCAGTGCGTCGGAGAGCGGAAAAAAGACCGGGGAGCTGTTTTTT.

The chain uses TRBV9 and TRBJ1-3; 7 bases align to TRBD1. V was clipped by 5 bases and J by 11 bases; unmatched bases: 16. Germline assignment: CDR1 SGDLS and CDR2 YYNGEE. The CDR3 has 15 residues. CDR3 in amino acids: CASSKMDRPALAIYF. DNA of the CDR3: TGTGCCAGCAGTAAAATGGACAGGCCGGCCTTGGCCATATATTTT.

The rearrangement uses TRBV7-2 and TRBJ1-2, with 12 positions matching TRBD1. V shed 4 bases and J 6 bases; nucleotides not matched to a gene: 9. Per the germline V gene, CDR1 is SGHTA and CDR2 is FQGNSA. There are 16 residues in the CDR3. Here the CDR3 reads CASSYSPGQGADGYTF. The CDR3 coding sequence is TGTGCCAGCAGCTATTCACCGGGACAGGGGGCGGATGGCTACACCTTC.

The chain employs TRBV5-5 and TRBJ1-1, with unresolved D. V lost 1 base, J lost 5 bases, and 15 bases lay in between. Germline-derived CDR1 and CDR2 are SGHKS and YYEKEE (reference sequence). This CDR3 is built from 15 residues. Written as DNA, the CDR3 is TGTGCCAGCAGCTTGCCCTACGCTGAGAAGACTGAAGCTTTCTTT. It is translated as CASSLPYAEKTEAFF.

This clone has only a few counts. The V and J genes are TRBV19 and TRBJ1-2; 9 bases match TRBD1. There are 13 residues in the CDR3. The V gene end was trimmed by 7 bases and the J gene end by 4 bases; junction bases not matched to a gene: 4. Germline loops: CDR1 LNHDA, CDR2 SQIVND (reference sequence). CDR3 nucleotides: TGTGCCAGTAACGGGGACAGGGTCTATGGCTACACCTTC. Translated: CASNGDRVYGYTF.

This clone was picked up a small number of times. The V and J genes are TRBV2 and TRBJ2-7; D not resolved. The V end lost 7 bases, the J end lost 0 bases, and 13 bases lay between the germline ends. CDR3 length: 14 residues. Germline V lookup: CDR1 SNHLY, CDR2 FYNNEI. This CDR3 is CASTGDQSSYEQYV. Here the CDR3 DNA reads TGTGCCAGCACTGGAGACCAGAGCTCCTACGAGCAGTACGTC.

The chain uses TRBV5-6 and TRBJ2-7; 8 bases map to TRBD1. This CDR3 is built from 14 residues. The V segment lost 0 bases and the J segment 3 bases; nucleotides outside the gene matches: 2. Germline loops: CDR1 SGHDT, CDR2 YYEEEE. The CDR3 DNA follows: TGTGCCAGCAGCTTGGGGGACAGGAACTACGAGCAGTACTTC. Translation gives CASSLGDRNYEQYF.

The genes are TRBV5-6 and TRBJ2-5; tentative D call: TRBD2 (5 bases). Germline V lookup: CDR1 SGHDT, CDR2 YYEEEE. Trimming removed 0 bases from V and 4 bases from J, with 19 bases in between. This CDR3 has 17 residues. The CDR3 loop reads CASSLVFRGWVGETQYF. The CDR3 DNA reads TGTGCCAGCAGCTTGGTTTTCCGGGGATGGGTCGGAGAGACCCAGTACTTC. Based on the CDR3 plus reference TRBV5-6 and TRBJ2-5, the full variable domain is DAGVTQSPTHLIKTRGQQVTLRCSPKSGHDTVSWYQQALGQGPQFIFQYYEEEERQRGNFPDRFSGHQFPNYSSELNVNALLLGDSALYLCASSLVFRGWVGETQYFGPGTRLLVL.

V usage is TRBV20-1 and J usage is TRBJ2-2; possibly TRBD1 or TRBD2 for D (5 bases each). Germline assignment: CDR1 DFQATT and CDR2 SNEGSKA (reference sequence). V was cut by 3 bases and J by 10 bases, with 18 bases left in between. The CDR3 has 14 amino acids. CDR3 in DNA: TGCAGTGCTAGTGTGGCACTTAGAGGGGAGGAGCTGTTTTTT. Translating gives CSASVALRGEELFF.